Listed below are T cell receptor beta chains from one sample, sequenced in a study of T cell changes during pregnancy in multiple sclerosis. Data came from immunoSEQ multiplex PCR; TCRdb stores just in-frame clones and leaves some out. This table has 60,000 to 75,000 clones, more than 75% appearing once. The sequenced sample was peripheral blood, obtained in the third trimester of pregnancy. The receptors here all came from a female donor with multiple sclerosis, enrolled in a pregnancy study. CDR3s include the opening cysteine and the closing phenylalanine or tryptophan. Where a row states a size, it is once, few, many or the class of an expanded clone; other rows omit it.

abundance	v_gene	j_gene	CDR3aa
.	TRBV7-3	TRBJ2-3	CASSPVAGGPRDTQYF
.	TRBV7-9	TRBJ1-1	CASGIEGQMNTEAFF
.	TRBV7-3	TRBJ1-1	CASSLSQGGSTEAFF
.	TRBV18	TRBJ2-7	CASSLGSGLEQYF
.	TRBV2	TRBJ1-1	CASTGVRWNTEAFF
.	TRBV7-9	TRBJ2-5	CASRKTGPQETQYF
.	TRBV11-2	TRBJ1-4	CASSLEPATNEKLFF
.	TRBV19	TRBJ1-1	CASSIRDDRLGTEAFF
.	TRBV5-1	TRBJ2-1	CASSARTSGGQNEQFF
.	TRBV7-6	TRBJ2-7	CASSLEQGEQYF
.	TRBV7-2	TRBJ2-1	CASSLGLVNEQFF
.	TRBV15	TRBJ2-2	CATSRQAGELFF
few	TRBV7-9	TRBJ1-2	CASSFGGGQANYGYTF
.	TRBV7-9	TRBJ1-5	CASRGQGGNQPQHF
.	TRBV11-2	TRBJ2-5	CASSLELAGRETQYF
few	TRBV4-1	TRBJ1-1	CAPRGRGETEAFF
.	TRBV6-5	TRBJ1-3	CASSLNNGDTIYF
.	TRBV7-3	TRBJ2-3	CASSSRGTSGGGAQYF
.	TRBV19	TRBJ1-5	CASSRGQGNQPQHF
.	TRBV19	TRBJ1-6	CASADRAGSPLHF
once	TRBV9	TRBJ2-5	CASSVYGLQETQYF
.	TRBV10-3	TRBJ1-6	CAISDLGQGNSPLHF
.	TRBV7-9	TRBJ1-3	CASSLTRVSGNTIYF
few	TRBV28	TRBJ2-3	CASSLASRDTQYF
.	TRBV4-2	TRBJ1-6	CASSQDPNRGSNSPLHF
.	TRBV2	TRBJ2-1	CASSPRLASYNEQFF
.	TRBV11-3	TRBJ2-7	CASSLVAGAQSEQYF
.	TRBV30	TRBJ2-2	CAWSVRGPGELFF
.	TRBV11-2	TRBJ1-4	CASSTRGGTTNEKLFF
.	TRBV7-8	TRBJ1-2	CASSRGQGMTNYGYTF
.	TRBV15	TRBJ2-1	CATSVGTGESNEQFF
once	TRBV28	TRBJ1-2	CASSLAGGQFGYTF
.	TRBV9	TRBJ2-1	CASSEPGQTYNEQFF